A selection of T cell receptor beta chains follows, all from one sample in a study of graft-versus-host responses after intestinal transplantation. Sequencing used immunoSEQ multiplex PCR; TCRdb keeps in-frame clones, though not all of them. The repertoire holds roughly 120,000 clones, with 93% as singletons. The antigens of these receptors remain unknown. This material consisted of unstimulated CD8+ T cells sorted from spleen or lymph node cells, taken before transplant. These receptors originate from a human donor who was the organ donor for an intestinal transplant. The CDR3 runs from the conserved cysteine through the conserved F or W. D genes are given only for firm matches. Rows may omit the clone size; those that give it use once, few, many or a size class.

V	D	size	J	DNA	CDR3
TRBV4-1	TRBD2	once	TRBJ2-7	TGCGCCAGCAGCCAAGATGCGGGAGCGCTACCCTACGAGCAGTACTTC	CASSQDAGALPYEQYF
TRBV5-1	.	.	TRBJ1-5	TGCGCCAGCAGCCCACTCGGGGGGGAAGGTCAGCCCCAGCATTTT	CASSPLGGEGQPQHF
TRBV4-1	.	.	TRBJ2-3	TGCGCCAGCAGCCATCTGAGACACAGCACAGATACGCAGTATTTT	CASSHLRHSTDTQYF
TRBV5-1	.	.	TRBJ2-1	TGCGCCAGCAGCTTGAACCTAGGAGGGACATCCTACAATGAGCAGTTCTTC	CASSLNLGGTSYNEQFF
TRBV2	.	.	TRBJ2-1	TGTGCCAGCAGTAGCGGTGTTATTGATGAGCAGTTCTTC	CASSSGVIDEQFF
TRBV30	.	.	TRBJ1-1	TGTGCCTGGGGTCTGACAGGGAACACTGAAGCTTTCTTT	CAWGLTGNTEAFF
TRBV6-5	TRBD1	.	TRBJ2-7	TGTGCCAGCGGCTCCGGGACAGGGGGCCACGAGCAGTACTTC	CASGSGTGGHEQYF
TRBV11-2	TRBD1	.	TRBJ1-3	TGTGCCAGCCACGACAGGGGGTTTGGAAACACCATATATTTT	CASHDRGFGNTIYF
TRBV9	.	once	TRBJ2-6	TGTGCCAGCAGCGTAGCCGAAGGGGCCAACGTCCTGACTTTC	CASSVAEGANVLTF
TRBV7-6	TRBD2	.	TRBJ2-1	TGTGCCAGCAGCTTGACTAGCGGGACCGGGGGTGAGCAGTTCTTC	CASSLTSGTGGEQFF
TRBV5-1	TRBD2	.	TRBJ2-2	TGCGCCAGCAGCTCGACTAGCGGTTACCGGGAGCTGTTTTTT	CASSSTSGYRELFF
TRBV9	.	.	TRBJ2-7	TGTGCCAGCAGCCCCCACCGTGGAGGGAGCGAGCAGTACTTC	CASSPHRGGSEQYF
TRBV4-2	.	.	TRBJ2-7	TGTGCCAGCAGCCAGGAGAATTCCTACGAGCAGTACTTC	CASSQENSYEQYF
TRBV2	TRBD2	once	TRBJ2-7	TGTGCCAACCGACTAGCTGGGTACGAGCAGTACTTC	CANRLAGYEQYF
TRBV7-9	.	.	TRBJ1-3	TGTGCCAGCAGCTCCGACAGAAACACCATATATTTT	CASSSDRNTIYF
TRBV19	TRBD1	.	TRBJ2-1	TGTGCCAGTAGTAAGGTGCCAGGGGGCTACAATGAGCAGTTCTTC	CASSKVPGGYNEQFF
TRBV2	.	.	TRBJ2-1	TGTGCCTCCACCCTGTGGGAGGCCTACAATGAGCAGTTCTTC	CASTLWEAYNEQFF
TRBV30	.	.	TRBJ1-5	TGTGCCTGGAGTGTACCGGGACACTATAGCAATCAGCCCCAGCATTTT	CAWSVPGHYSNQPQHF
TRBV7-2	TRBD2	.	TRBJ2-7	TGTGCCAGCAGCTCGGGACTAGCGTACGAGCAGTACTTC	CASSSGLAYEQYF
TRBV29-1	TRBD1	once	TRBJ2-5	TGCAGCGTCTCGACAGGGAGCTATAGGACCCAGTACTTC	CSVSTGSYRTQYF
TRBV28	.	.	TRBJ2-2	TGTGCCAGCAGTTTCGAAGAAACCGGGGAGCTGTTTTTT	CASSFEETGELFF
TRBV5-6	.	.	TRBJ2-1	TGTGCCAGCAGCTTGGGCAGCTACAATGAGCAGTTCTTC	CASSLGSYNEQFF
TRBV19	TRBD2	.	TRBJ2-3	TGTGCCAGTAGTATAGCTGTGGGGAGGGCAACAGATACGCAGTATTTT	CASSIAVGRATDTQYF
TRBV2	.	.	TRBJ2-1	TGTGCCAGCAGCGCCGGGATCAATGAGCAGTTCTTC	CASSAGINEQFF
TRBV19	TRBD1	.	TRBJ1-1	TGTGCCAGTAGTACCCGACAGGGTTTGAACACTGAAGCTTTCTTT	CASSTRQGLNTEAFF
TRBV5-4	.	.	TRBJ1-1	TGTGCCAGCAGCCTAAGGCCCTACCTAATGAACACTGAAGCTTTCTTT	CASSLRPYLMNTEAFF
TRBV7-9	TRBD2	.	TRBJ2-3	TGTGCCAGCAGTCTGACTAGCGGGGGGGACACAGATACGCAGTATTTT	CASSLTSGGDTDTQYF
TRBV1	.	.	TRBJ2-1	TGCACCAGCAGCCAAACAGGCGGGTACTACAATGAGCAGTTCTTC	CTSSQTGGYYNEQFF